The next 26 T cell receptor beta chains were all read from a single sample in a study of low-dose radiotherapy and immunotherapy resistance in tumors. As to time point: after trial treatment. Treatment meaning: LDRT plus nivolumab, ipilimumab, low-dose cyclophosphamide and aspirin (RACIN trial). cDNA synthesis used a TRAV/TRBV-specific primer set for both chains. TCR amplification involved 20 to 25 PCR cycles with a constant-region primer and V-primer adapter. TCRdb redid the calling of the reads with MiXCR, one entry per CDR3 protein. Here the sample spans approximately 80,000 distinct CDR3 sequences, less than 20% being singletons. Sample: PBMCs, taken after low-dose radiotherapy plus immunotherapy. Receptors were obtained from a male donor with prostate cancer.

There are many counts of this clonotype. This chain uses TRBV10-3 with TRBJ2-7; no clear D gene. V shed 7 bases and J shed 2 bases, with 12 bases lying between them. CDR1 ENHRY and CDR2 SYGVKD come from the germline V gene. The CDR3 contains 13 residues. CDR3 nucleotides: TGTGCCATCACCCCTAACGGAGCCTACGAGCAGTACTTC. It specifies CAITPNGAYEQYF.

In this sample, this clonotype turned up many times. The chain combines TRBV27 with TRBJ2-7, with TRBD2 identical over 7 bases. CDR1 is MNHEY and CDR2 is SMNVEV in the germline V gene (reference sequence). This CDR3 contains 13 residues. The trim removed 5 bases at V and 7 bases at J, leaving 8 bases unmatched. The CDR3 reads CASSPGYGGEQYF. CDR3 in DNA: TGTGCCAGCAGTCCCGGCTACGGGGGGGAGCAGTACTTC.

In this sample, this clonotype turned up many times. The chain employs TRBV7-6 and TRBJ2-1; no reliable D call. Germline CDR1 SGHVS, CDR2 FNYEAQ. CDR3 size: 14 residues. With 5 bases removed from V and 8 bases from J, the gap between germline ends came to 16 bases. The DNA for the CDR3 is TGTGCCAGCAGCCCCGGCAAGCGAGGAGATGAGCAGTTCTTC. Protein sequence: CASSPGKRGDEQFF. Using reference TRBV7-6 and TRBJ2-1 for the parts outside the CDR3, the full variable domain is GAGVSQSPRYKVTKRGQDVALRCDPISGHVSLYWYRQALGQGPEFLTYFNYEAQQDKSGLPNDRFSAERPEGSISTLTIQRTEQRDSAMYRCASSPGKRGDEQFFGPGTRLTVL.

This clonotype was observed at least ten times. The chain employs TRBV28 and TRBJ1-5; 9 bases agree with TRBD1. The length of the CDR3 is 14 residues. CDR1 and CDR2 from the germline V gene are MDHEN and SYDVKM. V dropped 5 bases and J dropped 6; count of bases not matched to a gene: 5. CDR3 bases: TGTGCCAGCAGTGATGGGACAGGGATTCAGCCCCAGCATTTT. It codes for CASSDGTGIQPQHF.

For this clonotype: With a much larger clone just one base away, this may be a read error. The chain employs TRBV19 and TRBJ2-1; 7 bases fit TRBD1. Germline V CDR1 and CDR2: LNHDA, SQIVND (reference sequence). V lost 11 bases and J lost 8; bases outside the gene matches: 15. The CDR3 length is 14 residues. The chain's CDR3 is CAYRDSRLRDEQFF. The CDR3 coding sequence is TGTGCCTACCGGGACAGCCGGCTCCGGGATGAGCAGTTCTTC. Full variable domain (remainder filled in from reference TRBV19 and TRBJ2-1): DGGITQSPKYLFRKEGQNVTLSCEQNLNHDAMYWYRQDPGQGLRLIYYSQIVNDFQKGDIAEGYSVSREKKESFPLTVTSAQKNPTAFYLCAYRDSRLRDEQFFGPGTRLTVL.

This clonotype showed up just a few times. The chain links TRBV28 to TRBJ2-7; D may be TRBD1 (5 bases). This CDR3 is 14 amino acids long. Germline CDR1 MDHEN, CDR2 SYDVKM. V gave up 8 bases and J gave up 2 bases, with 16 bases separating them. For the CDR3, the DNA is TGTGCCAGCCGCCGAGGACCAGGGACCTACGAGCAGTACTTC. Its translation is CASRRGPGTYEQYF.

This clonotype appeared many times. The V gene is TRBV5-6, the J gene TRBJ2-1; the D gene could be TRBD1 or TRBD2 (5 bases each). V was trimmed by 4 bases and J by 2 bases, leaving 16 bases between them. This CDR3 spans 16 amino acids. CDR1 and CDR2 (germline): SGHDT, YYEEEE. The CDR3 nucleotides are TGTGCCAGCAGCGGGACGGGGATGCCCCCCTACAATGAGCAGTTCTTC. Its protein is CASSGTGMPPYNEQFF.

The J gene is TRBJ2-3, the V gene TRBV6-2 or TRBV6-3; D is unclear. The CDR3 runs 11 residues. CDR1 and CDR2 (germline): MNHEY, SVGEGT. In DNA form, the CDR3 reads TGTGCAACCCAGTGGGCGGATACGCAGTATTTT. It yields the protein CATQWADTQYF.

The table lists this clonotype with many counts. The genes are TRBV6-2 or TRBV6-3 and TRBJ2-6; TRBD1 aligns across 9 bases. V shed 6 bases and J 7 bases; nucleotides not matched to a gene: 7. The germline V gene has CDR1 MNHEY and CDR2 SVGEGT. The CDR3 is 15 residues long. The chain's CDR3 is CASRKTGGTANVLTF. CDR3 nucleotide sequence: TGTGCCAGCAGAAAAACAGGGGGCACAGCCAACGTCCTGACTTTC.

This clonotype was seen repeatedly, ten times or more. The V call is TRBV4-3, the J call TRBJ2-5, with D perhaps matching TRBD1 or TRBD2 (5 bases each). The germline V gene encodes CDR1 LGHNA and CDR2 YSLEER. CDR3 size: 16 residues. Between the trimmed V and J ends, which lost 4 bases and 5 bases, there was a span of 20 bases. The DNA for the CDR3 is TGCGCCAGCAGCCGACATTTCCGGGACCCTTCGGAGACCCAGTACTTC. This translates into CASSRHFRDPSETQYF.

This clonotype was seen repeatedly, ten times or more. The chain is built from TRBV15 and TRBJ2-5, with 8 bases that match TRBD2. The CDR3 runs 14 residues. J lost 3 bases, V lost 5 bases, and 5 bases had no gene match. CDR1 LNHNV and CDR2 YYDKDF come from the germline V gene (reference sequence). The CDR3 reads CATSLRGGEETQYF. The CDR3 nucleotides read TGTGCCACCAGCCTTCGGGGGGGGGAAGAGACCCAGTACTTC. The entire variable domain, with the rest obtained from reference TRBV15 and TRBJ2-5, is as follows: DAMVIQNPRYQVTQFGKPVTLSCSQTLNHNVMYWYQQKSSQAPKLLFHYYDKDFNNEADTPDNFQSRRPNTSFCFLDIRSPGLGDTAMYLCATSLRGGEETQYFGPGTRLLVL.

In its sample, this clonotype was seen many times. The V gene is TRBV5-1, the J gene TRBJ2-3, with TRBD2 identical over 7 bases. Germline values: CDR1 SGHRS, CDR2 YFSETQ. This CDR3 is built from 17 residues. Unmatched junction bases numbered 7, after V lost 0 bases and J lost 0 bases. CDR3 sequence: CASSLGPYGRSTDTQYF. DNA of the CDR3: TGCGCCAGCAGCTTGGGGCCGTACGGGAGGAGCACAGATACGCAGTATTTT.

At least ten counts were recorded for this clonotype. The V gene is TRBV3-1, the J gene TRBJ2-7; D gene unclear. Germline values: CDR1 LGHDT, CDR2 YNNKEL (reference sequence). V gave up 4 bases and J gave up 0 bases, with 10 bases separating them. The CDR3 sequence is 14 residues long. The CDR3 is CASSPAGLSYEQYF. The CDR3 nucleotides are TGTGCCAGCAGCCCCGCAGGTCTCTCCTACGAGCAGTACTTC.

This clonotype has at least ten counts. J is TRBJ2-1 and V is TRBV2; D ambiguous. Deletions cut 2 bases from V and 8 bases from J, with 7 bases between. Germline CDR1 and CDR2: SNHLY and FYNNEI. The CDR3 runs to 12 residues. As DNA, the CDR3 is TGTGCCAGCAGTGAATGGAGTCATGAGCAGTTCTTC. Amino acids: CASSEWSHEQFF.

This clonotype was seen many times. The V call is TRBV7-8, the J call TRBJ2-2; either TRBD1 or TRBD2 may supply D (5 bases each). V shed 0 bases and J shed 4 bases, with 12 bases lying between them. The CDR3 consists of 16 residues. Germline assignment: CDR1 SGHVS and CDR2 FQNEAQ. The CDR3 sequence is CASSLAGPRGTGELFF. The CDR3 DNA is TGTGCCAGCAGCTTAGCGGGGCCGAGGGGCACCGGGGAGCTGTTTTTT.

This clonotype showed up many times. The chain employs TRBV29-1 and TRBJ1-1; 7 nucleotides agree with TRBD1. CDR3 length: 13 residues. CDR1 and CDR2 (germline): SQVTM, ANQGSEA. The ends lost 6 bases at V and 0 bases at J; junction bases unmatched: 4. The CDR3 sequence: CSVVTGLNTEAFF. DNA for the CDR3: TGCAGCGTCGTGACAGGGCTGAACACTGAAGCTTTCTTT. The full variable domain, in which reference TRBV29-1 and TRBJ1-1 provide the parts outside the CDR3, is SAVISQKPSRDICQRGTSLTIQCQVDSQVTMMFWYRQQPGQSLTLIATANQGSEATYESGFVIDKFPISRPNLTFSTLTVSNMSPEDSSIYLCSVVTGLNTEAFFGQGTRLTVV.

The chain links TRBV23-1 to TRBJ2-7; 15 bases line up with TRBD2. TRBV23-1 is filed as an ORF, its function uncertain. With 8 bases clipped from V and 4 bases from J, the junction kept 18 bases outside the gene matches. This CDR3 region has 19 residues. CDR3 DNA sequence: TGCGCCAGCGTAACAGGGACAGGGCGGACTAGCGGGAGGGGGTACGAGCAGTACTTC. It is translated as CASVTGTGRTSGRGYEQYF.

This clonotype showed up many times. The CDR3 loop reads CATRYSGSSGELFF. The CDR3, as DNA: TGTGCCACCCGGTATAGCGGGAGCTCCGGGGAGCTGTTTTTT. V gene TRBV27 combines with J gene TRBJ2-2, with 9 nucleotides matching TRBD2. J gave up 6 bases and V 10 bases, and 9 bases lay outside the gene matches. Per the germline V gene, CDR1 is MNHEY and CDR2 is SMNVEV (reference sequence). CDR3 length: 14 amino acids.

The V and J genes are TRBV29-1 and TRBJ2-1; TRBD2 matches 10 bases. The CDR3 has 13 residues. The V segment lost 6 bases and the J segment 4 bases; nucleotides outside the gene matches: 3. The germline V gene has CDR1 SQVTM and CDR2 ANQGSEA. CDR3 region: CSVGTSEYNEQFF. The DNA of the CDR3 is TGCAGCGTCGGGACTAGCGAGTACAATGAGCAGTTCTTC.

This clonotype was detected a few times. The chain has TRBV20-1 and TRBJ2-7; D not resolved. The CDR3 covers 15 residues. The germline CDR1 and CDR2 sequences are DFQATT and SNEGSKA (reference sequence). Between the trimmed V and J ends, which lost 1 base and 5 bases, there was a span of 18 bases. In DNA form, the CDR3 reads TGCAGTGCTAGAGGGGCCCCGGGCTATCCCAACGAGCAGTACTTC. Translating it yields CSARGAPGYPNEQYF.

This clonotype showed up many times. V and J are TRBV4-1 and TRBJ2-3; tentative D call: TRBD2 (6 bases). Germline-derived CDR1 and CDR2 are MGHRA and YSYEKL. Trimming stripped 4 bases from V and 3 bases from J, with 11 bases between. CDR3 length: 14 residues. The CDR3 is CASSLSGTTDTQYF. DNA for the CDR3: TGCGCCAGCAGCCTTTCCGGGACTACAGATACGCAGTATTTT.

This clonotype was seen at least ten times. The chain joins TRBV4-3 to TRBJ2-1; D remains unclear. CDR1 and CDR2 from the germline V gene are LGHNA and YSLEER. This CDR3 region has 13 residues. V lost 0 bases and J lost 6, with 6 bases in between. Written as DNA, the CDR3 is TGCGCCAGCAGCCAAGATTTGGTCAATGAGCAGTTCTTC. Its translation is CASSQDLVNEQFF.

This clonotype was counted many times. The V and J genes are TRBV9 and TRBJ2-1; TRBD2 is a possible D gene (5 bases). Germline CDR1 reads SGDLS; CDR2 reads YYNGEE. This CDR3 region has 15 residues. The ends were cut back, 3 bases at V and 0 bases at J, with 10 bases in the middle. Here the CDR3 DNA reads TGTGCCAGCAGCGCACTAGTTAACTCCTACAATGAGCAGTTCTTC. This encodes CASSALVNSYNEQFF.

CDR3 nucleotide sequence: TGTGCCAGCAGACAAACTGGGACTAGCGGATCGACCGGGGAGCTGTTTTTT. It encodes CASRQTGTSGSTGELFF. V usage is TRBV12-3 or TRBV12-4 and J usage is TRBJ2-2; 11 bases are shared with TRBD2. The CDR3 sequence is 17 residues long. After removal of 6 bases from V and 5 bases from J, the junction contained 11 bases not matched to a gene.

There are many counts of this clonotype. The chain employs TRBV5-5 and TRBJ2-4; tentative D call: TRBD2 (6 bases). CDR1 is SGHKS, CDR2 YYEKEE, per germline (reference sequence). The CDR3 is 17 amino acids. V was pared by 0 bases and J by 3 bases, with 16 bases between. The CDR3 sequence is CASSLGGGELDKNIQYF. The CDR3 DNA reads TGTGCCAGCAGCTTGGGGGGCGGGGAATTAGACAAAAACATTCAGTACTTC.

This clonotype was observed many times. The V and J genes are TRBV4-3 and TRBJ2-1; 11 bases line up with TRBD2. The CDR3 length is 17 residues. The junction had 7 bases not matched to a gene; V was cut back by 3 bases and J by 3 bases. Germline V gene data show CDR1 as LGHNA and CDR2 as YSLEER. The CDR3 is CASSQSYGTSGYNEQFF. In nucleotides, the CDR3 is TGCGCCAGCAGCCAGTCTTACGGGACTAGCGGCTACAATGAGCAGTTCTTC.